The next 12 T cell receptor beta chains were all read from a single sample in a study of blood T cell repertoires in COVID-19. Profiling relied on immunoSEQ multiplex PCR, and the TCRdb table lists in-frame clones only, not all of them. The sample gives about 280,000 clones, roughly 85% of which show up once; roughly 5.3% is in the top ten. Sequences were obtained from PBMCs or T cells enriched from blood (not recorded which). These receptors were collected from a man aged 40-49 years who had been exposed to COVID-19.

This sequence joins TRBV6-5 and TRBJ1-3; D call uncertain. V dropped 6 bases and J dropped 1 base, with 10 bases sitting between them. There are 14 residues in the CDR3. CDR1 is MNHEY and CDR2 is SVGAGI in the germline V gene. The DNA of the CDR3 is TGTGCCAGCAGGCCCCGGGGTTCTGGAAACACCATATATTTT. It translates to CASRPRGSGNTIYF.

V usage is TRBV5-1 and J usage is TRBJ2-1; 11 bases align to TRBD2. Germline V gives CDR1 SGHRS, CDR2 YFSETQ. The J segment lost 7 bases and the V segment lost 4 bases, leaving 10 bases of the junction unmatched. This CDR3 comprises 16 residues. CDR3 loop: CASSNRPSGRNNEQFF. In DNA, the CDR3 is TGCGCCAGCAGCAACCGACCTAGCGGGAGGAATAATGAGCAGTTCTTC. The complete variable domain, with remaining parts taken from reference TRBV5-1 and TRBJ2-1, reads KAGVTQTPRYLIKTRGQQVTLSCSPISGHRSVSWYQQTPGQGLQFLFEYFSETQRNKGNFPGRFSGRQFSNSRSEMNVSTLELGDSALYLCASSNRPSGRNNEQFFGPGTRLTVL.

The V gene is TRBV4-1, the J gene TRBJ1-1; tentatively, D is TRBD1 (6 bases). The CDR3 extends over 14 amino acids. The germline V gene encodes CDR1 MGHRA and CDR2 YSYEKL. The V end lost 0 bases, the J end lost 7 bases, and 12 bases lay between the germline ends. The CDR3 sequence is CASSQELGTLEAFF. The DNA for the CDR3 is TGCGCCAGCAGCCAAGAGTTAGGGACACTTGAAGCTTTCTTT.

The genes are TRBV19 and TRBJ1-5, with TRBD1 matching 10 bases. Germline V gene data show CDR1 as LNHDA and CDR2 as SQIVND (reference sequence). This CDR3 comprises 13 residues. V was clipped by 10 bases and J by 7 bases; unmatched bases: 7. CDR3 bases: TGTGCCACCTACGGACAGGGGGGCCAGCCCCAGCATTTT. Protein product: CATYGQGGQPQHF.

This rearrangement joins TRBV7-9 to TRBJ1-6; D gene unclear. The V gene's germline CDR1 is SEHNR and CDR2 FQNEAQ (reference sequence). The CDR3 length is 17 residues. V shed 6 bases and J shed 5 bases, with 20 bases lying between them. CDR3 sequence reads: CASRSTLRGFNNSPLHF. In nucleotides, the CDR3 is TGTGCCAGCAGGTCAACCCTTAGAGGGTTCAATAATTCACCCCTCCACTTT.

CDR3 DNA: TGTGCCAGCAGCTTCTTCGCGGGGGACTACGAGCAGTACTTC. Its translation is CASSFFAGDYEQYF. The chain couples TRBV7-3 to TRBJ2-7; TRBD2 matches 7 bases. Trimming removed 3 bases from V and 3 bases from J; junction bases left unmatched: 5. The CDR3 sequence is 14 residues long. Germline V gives CDR1 SGHTA, CDR2 FQGTGA.

CDR3 DNA sequence: TGTGCCAGCAGCCCGACAGGGGGCGCAGGATGGCCCCAGCATTTT. Its translation: CASSPTGGAGWPQHF. The chain combines TRBV7-9 with TRBJ1-5; 10 positions agree with TRBD1. Trimming at V came to 5 bases and at J to 9 bases, leaving 10 bases not matched to a gene. Germline lookup yields CDR1 SEHNR and CDR2 FQNEAQ (reference sequence). This CDR3 is built from 15 residues.

The count of this clone is one. V is TRBV9 and J is TRBJ1-2, with a tentative D call TRBD1 (6 bases). From germline, CDR1 is SGDLS and CDR2 YYNGEE. The CDR3 extends over 13 amino acids. Trimming stripped 3 bases from V and 6 bases from J, with 12 bases between. The CDR3 sequence: CASSGLQGNGYTF. CDR3 in DNA: TGTGCCAGCAGCGGATTACAGGGAAATGGCTACACCTTC.

This chain links TRBV5-4 with TRBJ2-5, with 8 nucleotides matching TRBD2. The CDR3 consists of 15 residues. Germline lookup yields CDR1 SGHNT and CDR2 YYREEE (reference sequence). V shed 2 bases, J shed 3 bases, and the junction held 6 bases outside the gene matches. The CDR3 DNA follows: TGTGCCAGCAGCTTAAAGGCGCGGGGGGAAGAGACCCAGTACTTC. Encoded protein: CASSLKARGEETQYF. The complete variable domain, with remaining parts taken from reference TRBV5-4 and TRBJ2-5, reads ETGVTQSPTHLIKTRGQQVTLRCSSQSGHNTVSWYQQALGQGPQFIFQYYREEENGRGNFPPRFSGLQFPNYSSELNVNALELDDSALYLCASSLKARGEETQYFGPGTRLLVL.

This clone was observed a handful of times. The rearrangement uses TRBV7-3 and TRBJ1-3, with no clear D. CDR3 size: 16 residues. Between the trimmed V and J ends, which lost 4 bases and 0 bases, there was a span of 13 bases. The germline CDR1 and CDR2 sequences are SGHTA and FQGTGA. The CDR3 DNA reads TGTGCCAGCAGCTACCTGACACACTTCTCTGGAAACACCATATATTTT. Translating gives CASSYLTHFSGNTIYF.

This rearrangement joins TRBV3-1 (or the pseudogene TRBV3-2) to TRBJ2-7; 9 positions agree with TRBD1. Germline-derived CDR1 and CDR2 are LGHDT and YNNKEL (reference sequence). The CDR3 covers 14 residues. The trim removed 5 bases at V and 4 bases at J, leaving 6 bases unmatched. The DNA for the CDR3 is TGTGCCAGCAGCGATAGACAGGGGGATTACGAGCAGTACTTC. Protein sequence: CASSDRQGDYEQYF.

This chain connects TRBV6-5 to TRBJ2-7; D possibly corresponds to TRBD2 (5 bases). V lost 6 bases and J 7 bases, leaving 19 bases between the germline ends. Germline CDR1 MNHEY, CDR2 SVGAGI. This CDR3 contains 14 residues. CDR3 sequence: CASSVCMDWQEQYF. The CDR3 DNA is TGTGCCAGCAGCGTTTGTATGGACTGGCAGGAGCAGTACTTC.